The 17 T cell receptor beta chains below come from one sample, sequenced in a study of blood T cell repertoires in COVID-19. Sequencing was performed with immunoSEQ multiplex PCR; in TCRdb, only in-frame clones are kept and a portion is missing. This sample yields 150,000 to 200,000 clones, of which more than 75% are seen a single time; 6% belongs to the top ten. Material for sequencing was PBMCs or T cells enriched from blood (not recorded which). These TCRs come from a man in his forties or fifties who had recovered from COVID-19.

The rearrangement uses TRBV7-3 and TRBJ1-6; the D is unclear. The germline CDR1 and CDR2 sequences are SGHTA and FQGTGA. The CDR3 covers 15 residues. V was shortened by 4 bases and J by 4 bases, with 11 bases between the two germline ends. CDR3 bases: TGTGCCAGCAGCTCCGACGGGAATTATAATTCACCCCTCCACTTT. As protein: CASSSDGNYNSPLHF.

CDR3 residues: CASSLVTPPYEQYF. As DNA, the CDR3 is TGTGCCAGCAGCTTAGTGACACCACCCTACGAGCAGTACTTC. J is TRBJ2-7 and V is TRBV7-9; D call uncertain. The CDR3 spans 14 residues. Germline V gene lookup returns CDR1 SEHNR and CDR2 FQNEAQ (reference sequence). The V and J ends lost 1 base and 2 bases respectively, with 9 bases between them.

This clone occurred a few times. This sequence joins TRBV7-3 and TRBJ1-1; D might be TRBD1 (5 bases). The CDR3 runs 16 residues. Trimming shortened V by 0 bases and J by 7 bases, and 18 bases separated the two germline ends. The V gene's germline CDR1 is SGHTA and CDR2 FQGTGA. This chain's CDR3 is CASSLTAQGGRGEAFF. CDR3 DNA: TGTGCCAGCAGCTTAACGGCCCAGGGCGGGAGGGGTGAAGCTTTCTTT.

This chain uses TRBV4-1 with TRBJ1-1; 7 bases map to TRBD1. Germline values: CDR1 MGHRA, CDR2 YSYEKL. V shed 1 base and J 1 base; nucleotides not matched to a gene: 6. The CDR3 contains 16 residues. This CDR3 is CASSQVTGAQNTEAFF. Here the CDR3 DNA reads TGCGCCAGCAGCCAAGTTACAGGGGCACAGAACACTGAAGCTTTCTTT.

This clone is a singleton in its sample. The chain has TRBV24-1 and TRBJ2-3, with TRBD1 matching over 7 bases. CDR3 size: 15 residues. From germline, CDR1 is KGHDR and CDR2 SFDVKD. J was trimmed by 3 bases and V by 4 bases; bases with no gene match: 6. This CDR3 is CATSETGQSTDTQYF. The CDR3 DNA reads TGTGCCACCAGTGAGACGGGACAGTCTACAGATACGCAGTATTTT.

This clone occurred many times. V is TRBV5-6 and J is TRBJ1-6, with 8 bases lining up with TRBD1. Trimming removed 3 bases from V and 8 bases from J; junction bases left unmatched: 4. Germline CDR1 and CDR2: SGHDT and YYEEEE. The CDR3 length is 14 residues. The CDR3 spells CASSWTGHYSPLHF. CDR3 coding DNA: TGTGCCAGCAGCTGGACAGGGCATTATTCACCCCTCCACTTT.

Here the CDR3 DNA reads TGTGCCTGGGATCGACAGGGGAACTCCTACGAGCAGTACTTC. Protein: CAWDRQGNSYEQYF. V and J are TRBV30 and TRBJ2-7, with TRBD1 matching over 8 bases. V shed 5 bases and J 0 bases; nucleotides not matched to a gene: 6. Germline loops: CDR1 GTSNPN, CDR2 SVGIG (reference sequence). CDR3 length: 14 residues.

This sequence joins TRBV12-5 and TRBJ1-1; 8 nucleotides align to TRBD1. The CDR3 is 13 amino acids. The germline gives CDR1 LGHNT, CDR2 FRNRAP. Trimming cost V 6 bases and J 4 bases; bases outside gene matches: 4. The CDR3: CASGPGQGTEAFF. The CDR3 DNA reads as TGTGCTAGTGGCCCTGGACAGGGCACTGAAGCTTTCTTT.

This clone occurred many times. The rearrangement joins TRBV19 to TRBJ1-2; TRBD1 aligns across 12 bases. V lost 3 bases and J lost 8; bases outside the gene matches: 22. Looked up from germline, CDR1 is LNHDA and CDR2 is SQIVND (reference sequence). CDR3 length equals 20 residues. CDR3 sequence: CASSIPGVMGDRGRLGGYTF. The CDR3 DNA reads TGTGCCAGTAGTATTCCGGGTGTGATGGGGGACAGGGGGCGCCTAGGCGGCTACACCTTC.

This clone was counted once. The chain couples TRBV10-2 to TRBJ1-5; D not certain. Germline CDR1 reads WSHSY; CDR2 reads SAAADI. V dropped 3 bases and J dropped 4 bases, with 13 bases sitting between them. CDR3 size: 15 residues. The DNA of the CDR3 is TGCGCCAGCAGTGACCACTCAGACTGGAATCAGCCCCAGCATTTT. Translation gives CASSDHSDWNQPQHF.

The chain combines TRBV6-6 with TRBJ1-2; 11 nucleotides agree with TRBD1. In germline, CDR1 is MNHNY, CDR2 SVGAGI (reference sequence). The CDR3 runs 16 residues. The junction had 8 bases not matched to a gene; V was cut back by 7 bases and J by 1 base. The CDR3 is CASTPRTGGLNYGYTF. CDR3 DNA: TGTGCCAGCACTCCAAGGACAGGGGGCCTTAACTATGGCTACACCTTC.

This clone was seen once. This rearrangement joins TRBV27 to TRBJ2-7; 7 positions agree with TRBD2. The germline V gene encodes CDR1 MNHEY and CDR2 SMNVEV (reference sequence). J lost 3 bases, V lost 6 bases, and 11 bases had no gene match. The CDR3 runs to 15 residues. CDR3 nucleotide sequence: TGTGCCAGCAGACCCGGACTAGTTGCTTTCTACGAGCAGTACTTC. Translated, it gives CASRPGLVAFYEQYF.

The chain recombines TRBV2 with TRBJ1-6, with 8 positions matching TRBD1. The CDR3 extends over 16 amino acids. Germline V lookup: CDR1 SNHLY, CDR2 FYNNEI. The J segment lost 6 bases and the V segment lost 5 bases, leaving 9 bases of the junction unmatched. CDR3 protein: CASSLSRTGFNSPLHF. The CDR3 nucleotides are TGTGCCAGCAGTCTGAGCCGGACAGGGTTTAATTCACCCCTCCACTTT. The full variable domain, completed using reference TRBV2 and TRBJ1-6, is EPEVTQTPSHQVTQMGQEVILRCVPISNHLYFYWYRQILGQKVEFLVSFYNNEISEKSEIFDDQFSVERPDGSNFTLKIRSTKLEDSAMYFCASSLSRTGFNSPLHFGNGTRLTVT.

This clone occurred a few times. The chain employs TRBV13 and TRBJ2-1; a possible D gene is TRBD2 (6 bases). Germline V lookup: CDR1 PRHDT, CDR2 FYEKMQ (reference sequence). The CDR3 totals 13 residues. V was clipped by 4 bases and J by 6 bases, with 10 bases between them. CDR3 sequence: CASSYRRGNEQFF. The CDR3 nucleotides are TGTGCCAGCAGCTATAGGAGGGGCAATGAGCAGTTCTTC.

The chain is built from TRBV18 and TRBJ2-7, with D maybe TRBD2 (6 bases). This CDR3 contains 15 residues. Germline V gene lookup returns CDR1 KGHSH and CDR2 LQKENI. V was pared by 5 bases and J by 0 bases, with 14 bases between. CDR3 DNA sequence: TGTGCCAGCTCAGAGACCGGGACTCTCTCCTACGAGCAGTACGTC. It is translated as CASSETGTLSYEQYV.

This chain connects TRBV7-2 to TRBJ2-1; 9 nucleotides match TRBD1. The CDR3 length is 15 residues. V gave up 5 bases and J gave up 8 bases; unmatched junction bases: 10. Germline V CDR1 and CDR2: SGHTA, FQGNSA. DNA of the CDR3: TGTGCCAGCAGCGCCCAGGGACAGGGTCACCATGAGCAGTTCTTC. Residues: CASSAQGQGHHEQFF.

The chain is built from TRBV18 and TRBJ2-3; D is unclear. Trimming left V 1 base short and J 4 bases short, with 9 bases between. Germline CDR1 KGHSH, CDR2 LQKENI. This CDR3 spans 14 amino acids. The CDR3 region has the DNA TGTGCCAGCTCACCACAGATGCGCTCAGATACGCAGTATTTT. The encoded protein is CASSPQMRSDTQYF.